The present entry profiles one T cell receptor (beta chain) with its context. PBMCs were obtained from 10 ml of fresh peripheral blood. Amplified TCR beta CDR3 regions were obtained using RNA transcripts as template. HTBI-primed RT-PCR formed the first round, and a multiplex PCR formed the second. Via MiXCR, TCRdb re-called the multiplex PCR reads, giving one row per CDR3 protein. The table includes about 230,000 distinct CDR3 sequences, about 46% detected once. The CDR3 spans 14 residues. Germline V gives CDR1 ENHRY, CDR2 SYGVKD. Unmatched junction bases numbered 2, after V lost 4 bases and J lost 2 bases. The sample is drawn from a study of Graves' ophthalmopathy and Graves' hyperthyroidism.

The sequence derives from an adult man with Graves' ophthalmopathy. Sample: peripheral blood. V and J are TRBV10-3 and TRBJ2-7, with TRBD1 matching over 10 bases. CDR3 in amino acids: CAISGGQGAYEQYF. In nucleotides, the CDR3 is TGTGCCATCAGTGGTGGACAGGGGGCCTACGAGCAGTACTTC.